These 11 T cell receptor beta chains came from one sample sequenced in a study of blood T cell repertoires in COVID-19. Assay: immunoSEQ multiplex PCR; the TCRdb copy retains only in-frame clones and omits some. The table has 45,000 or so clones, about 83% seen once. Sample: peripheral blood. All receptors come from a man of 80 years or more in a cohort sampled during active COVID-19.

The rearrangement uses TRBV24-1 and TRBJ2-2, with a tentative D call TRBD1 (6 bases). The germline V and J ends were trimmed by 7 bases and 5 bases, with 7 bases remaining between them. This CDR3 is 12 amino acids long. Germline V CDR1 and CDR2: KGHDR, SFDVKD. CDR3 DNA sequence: TGTGCCACCAGCAGGGGAACCGGGGAGCTGTTTTTT. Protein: CATSRGTGELFF.

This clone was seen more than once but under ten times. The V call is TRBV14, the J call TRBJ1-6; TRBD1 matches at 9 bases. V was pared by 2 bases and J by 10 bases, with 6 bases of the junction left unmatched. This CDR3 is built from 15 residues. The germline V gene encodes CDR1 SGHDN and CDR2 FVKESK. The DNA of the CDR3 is TGTGCCAGCAGCCAACTACAGGGGGCTGAATCACCCCTCCACTTT. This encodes CASSQLQGAESPLHF.

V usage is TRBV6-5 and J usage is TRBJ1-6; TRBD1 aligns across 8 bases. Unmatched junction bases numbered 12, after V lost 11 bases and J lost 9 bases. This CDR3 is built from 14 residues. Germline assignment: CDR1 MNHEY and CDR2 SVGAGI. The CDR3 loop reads CAGWTGQSRSPLHF. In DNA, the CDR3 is TGTGCCGGCTGGACAGGGCAATCACGTTCACCCCTCCACTTT.

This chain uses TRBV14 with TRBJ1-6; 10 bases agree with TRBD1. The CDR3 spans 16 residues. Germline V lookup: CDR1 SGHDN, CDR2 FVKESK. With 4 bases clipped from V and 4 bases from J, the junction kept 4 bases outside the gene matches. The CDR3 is CASSPTGGIYNSPLHF. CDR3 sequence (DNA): TGTGCCAGCAGCCCGACAGGGGGCATTTATAATTCACCCCTCCACTTT.

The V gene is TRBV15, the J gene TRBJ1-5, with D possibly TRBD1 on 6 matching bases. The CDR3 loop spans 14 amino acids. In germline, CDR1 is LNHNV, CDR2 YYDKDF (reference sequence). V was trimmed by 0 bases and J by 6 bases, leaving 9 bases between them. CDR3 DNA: TGTGCCACCAGCAGAGACAGGGGTGGTCAGCCCCAGCATTTT. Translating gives CATSRDRGGQPQHF.

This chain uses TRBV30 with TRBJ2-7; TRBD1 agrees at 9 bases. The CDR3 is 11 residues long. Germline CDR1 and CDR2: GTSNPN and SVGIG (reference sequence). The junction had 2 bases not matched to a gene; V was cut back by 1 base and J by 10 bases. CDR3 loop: CAWSAGQGQYF. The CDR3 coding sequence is TGTGCCTGGAGTGCGGGACAGGGTCAGTACTTC.

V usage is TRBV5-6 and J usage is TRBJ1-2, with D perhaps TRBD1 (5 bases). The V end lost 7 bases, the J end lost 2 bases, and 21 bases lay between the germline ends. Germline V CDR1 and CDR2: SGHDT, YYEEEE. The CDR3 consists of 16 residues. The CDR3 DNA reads TGTGCCAGCCTCGCCCCGATAGACAGACCCAACTATGGCTACACCTTC. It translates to CASLAPIDRPNYGYTF. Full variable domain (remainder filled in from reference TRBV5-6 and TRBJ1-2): DAGVTQSPTHLIKTRGQQVTLRCSPKSGHDTVSWYQQALGQGPQFIFQYYEEEERQRGNFPDRFSGHQFPNYSSELNVNALLLGDSALYLCASLAPIDRPNYGYTFGSGTRLTVV.

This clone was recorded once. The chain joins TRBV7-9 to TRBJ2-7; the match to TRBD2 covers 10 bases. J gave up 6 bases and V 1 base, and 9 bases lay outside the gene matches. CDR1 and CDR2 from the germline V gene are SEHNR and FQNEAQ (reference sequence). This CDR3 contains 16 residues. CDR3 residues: CASSLGASGRRGEQYF. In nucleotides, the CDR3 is TGTGCCAGCAGCTTAGGGGCTAGCGGGAGAAGGGGCGAGCAGTACTTC.

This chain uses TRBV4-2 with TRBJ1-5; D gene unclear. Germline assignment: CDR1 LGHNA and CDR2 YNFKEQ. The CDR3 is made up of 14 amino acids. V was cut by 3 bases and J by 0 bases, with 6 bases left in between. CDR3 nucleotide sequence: TGTGCCAGCAGCCAGGGAGTTAGCAATCAGCCCCAGCATTTT. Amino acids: CASSQGVSNQPQHF.

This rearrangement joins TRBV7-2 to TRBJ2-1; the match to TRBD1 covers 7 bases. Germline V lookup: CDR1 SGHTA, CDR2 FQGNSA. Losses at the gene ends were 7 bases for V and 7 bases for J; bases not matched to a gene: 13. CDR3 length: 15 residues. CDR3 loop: CASNPGQPGVNEQFF. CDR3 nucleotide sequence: TGTGCCAGCAACCCGGGACAGCCAGGTGTTAATGAGCAGTTCTTC.

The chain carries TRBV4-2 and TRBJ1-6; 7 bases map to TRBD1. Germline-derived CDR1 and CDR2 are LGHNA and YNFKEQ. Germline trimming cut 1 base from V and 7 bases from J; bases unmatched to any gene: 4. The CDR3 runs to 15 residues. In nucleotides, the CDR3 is TGTGCCAGCAGCCAAGGTCAGGGGGGCAATTCACCCCTCCACTTT. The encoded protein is CASSQGQGGNSPLHF.